The clone carrying this T cell receptor beta chain was recorded a few times. As yet, its antigen is unknown. This entry belongs to a study of T cell repertoires in cytomegalovirus infection. Whole-study results and caveats: HLA-C-restricted TCR beta clonotypes specific for CMV led the ex vivo response. Carriers of CMV and the relevant HLA type were discriminated by public TCR beta frequency.

This CDR3 comprises 15 residues. The germline V gene encodes CDR1 MNHNS and CDR2 SASEGT. V was pared by 7 bases and J by 3 bases, with 5 bases of the junction left unmatched. One entry per CDR3 protein results from TCRdb running MiXCR on the reads. The top ten clones hold around a sixth of a sample with approximately 730,000 distinct CDR3 sequences, around a third of them seen once. The TCR comes from a human donor in good health (CMV status not recorded). Some clones in this sample may be carry-over from other donors' samples. This chain connects TRBV6-1 to TRBJ2-1; 11 bases agree with TRBD1. The material was cultured PBMCs, obtained from culture after CMV antigen stimulation. CDR3 DNA: TGTGCCAGCATTAGGGACAGGGGGAACTACAATGAGCAGTTCTTC. Translation: CASIRDRGNYNEQFF.